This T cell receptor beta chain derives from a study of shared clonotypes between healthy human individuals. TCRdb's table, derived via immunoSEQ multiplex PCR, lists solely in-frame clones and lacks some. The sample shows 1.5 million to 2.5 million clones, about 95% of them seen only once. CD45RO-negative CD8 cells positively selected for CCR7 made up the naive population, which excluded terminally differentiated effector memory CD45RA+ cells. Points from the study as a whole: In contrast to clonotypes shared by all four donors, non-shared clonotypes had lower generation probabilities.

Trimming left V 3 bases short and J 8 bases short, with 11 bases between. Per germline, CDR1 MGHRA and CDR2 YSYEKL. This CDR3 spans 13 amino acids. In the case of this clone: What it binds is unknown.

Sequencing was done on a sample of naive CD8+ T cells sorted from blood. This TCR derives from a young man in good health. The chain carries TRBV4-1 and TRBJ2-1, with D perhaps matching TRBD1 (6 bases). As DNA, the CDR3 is TGCGCCAGCAGCCATAATACAGGGTATGAGCAGTTCTTC. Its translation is CASSHNTGYEQFF.